The rows below give T cell receptor beta chains drawn from one sample of a study of blood T cell repertoires in COVID-19. The table came from immunoSEQ multiplex PCR; TCRdb's copy has only in-frame clones and leaves some out. The sample includes some 300,000 clones, just under 85% of them seen just once. Sequencing used peripheral blood. Receptor source: a woman aged 50 to 65 with active or convalescent COVID-19. The CDR3 runs from the conserved cysteine through the conserved F or W. The order of the fields is CDR3 protein, CDR3 DNA, D gene, V gene, clone size, J gene. A D gene is named only where the DNA matches it firmly. Size is omitted from some rows. Given values are once, few, many or a class for expanded clones.

CGGTANYEQYF TGTGGCGGGACAGCGAACTACGAGCAGTACTTC - TRBV2 - TRBJ2-7
CASNTGLAVYNEQFF TGTGCCAGCAACACGGGACTAGCGGTTTACAATGAGCAGTTCTTC TRBD2 TRBV28 - TRBJ2-1
CASSPGTSGSYEQFF TGTGCCAGCAGCCCAGGGACTAGCGGGAGCTATGAGCAGTTCTTC TRBD2 TRBV11-1 - TRBJ2-1
CASSRLFRVAGNQVPDTQYF TGTGCCAGCAGCCGACTGTTTAGGGTAGCGGGAAATCAGGTCCCAGATACGCAGTATTTT TRBD2 TRBV4-2 - TRBJ2-3
CASSLQPGGFEETQYF TGCGCCAGCAGCTTGCAGCCGGGAGGGTTCGAAGAGACCCAGTACTTC TRBD2 TRBV5-1 - TRBJ2-5
CASSELGSEQFF TGTGCCAGCAGCGAACTAGGGAGTGAGCAGTTCTTC - TRBV7-2 - TRBJ2-1
CASSPYRGMNTEAFF TGTGCCAGCAGCCCCTACCGGGGGATGAACACTGAAGCTTTCTTT - TRBV11-1 once TRBJ1-1
CASSPLPTANQPQHF TGTGCCAGCTCACCGCTGCCCACAGCTAATCAGCCCCAGCATTTT - TRBV18 few TRBJ1-5
CASSLRSGQGAHYEQYF TGTGCCAGCAGCTTAAGGAGTGGTCAGGGGGCCCACTACGAGCAGTACTTC TRBD1 TRBV7-8 few TRBJ2-7
CASSVGGYSNQPQHF TGTGCCAGCAGCGTCGGGGGATATAGCAATCAGCCCCAGCATTTT - TRBV5-5 - TRBJ1-5
CASSFGDRGSVYF TGTGCCAGCAGTTTCGGGGACAGGGGGTCGGTTTACTTC TRBD1 TRBV28 - TRBJ2-7
CATSGLAGRTDTQYF TGTGCCACCAGCGGATTAGCGGGGCGCACAGATACGCAGTATTTT TRBD2 TRBV15 - TRBJ2-3
CASSLGGTGGWPDTQYF TGCGCCAGCAGCTTGGGGGGTACGGGAGGTTGGCCAGATACGCAGTATTTT TRBD2 TRBV5-1 once TRBJ2-3
CASSPGGPGLPNTEAFF TGTGCCAGCAGCCCAGGGGGACCGGGACTTCCGAACACTGAAGCTTTCTTT TRBD1 TRBV11-3 - TRBJ1-1
CASSPRTSGTTTDTQYF TGTGCCAGCAGCCCCCGGACTAGCGGAACCACCACAGATACGCAGTATTTT TRBD2 TRBV7-9 - TRBJ2-3
CASSTPRRGTNYGYTF TGTGCCAGCAGCACCCCCCGTCGGGGTACTAACTATGGCTACACCTTC - TRBV9 - TRBJ1-2
CASSQGQAPEDEQYF TGTGCCAGCAGCCAGGGACAGGCACCTGAGGACGAGCAGTACTTC TRBD1 TRBV7-9 - TRBJ2-7
CASSLVRRTDPYNSNQPQHF TGTGCCAGCAGCTTAGTCCGTCGGACAGACCCGTATAACTCCAATCAGCCCCAGCATTTT - TRBV7-8 - TRBJ1-5
CASSSLRLGQTWAYEQYF TGTGCCAGCAGTTCACTCAGGCTGGGACAGACCTGGGCCTACGAGCAGTACTTC TRBD1 TRBV27 few TRBJ2-7
CASRELRELFF TGTGCCAGCAGGGAGCTGAGGGAGCTGTTTTTT - TRBV28 - TRBJ2-2
CASSAREDTEAFF TGTGCCAGCAGTGCCAGGGAAGACACTGAAGCTTTCTTT - TRBV6-4 - TRBJ1-1
CASSFLVPGKTVGYTF TGTGCCAGCAGTTTCCTGGTACCGGGGAAAACTGTGGGCTACACCTTC - TRBV28 - TRBJ1-2
CASSHETGTGNNEKLFF TGTGCCAGCAGCCACGAGACAGGGACAGGGAATAATGAAAAACTGTTTTTT TRBD1 TRBV3-1/TRBV3-2 - TRBJ1-4
CASSHGLDTDTQYF TGTGCCAGCAGCCACGGACTAGACACAGATACGCAGTATTTT TRBD2 TRBV11-3 few TRBJ2-3
CASSFWDSENTGELFF TGTGCCAGCAGCTTCTGGGACTCCGAGAACACCGGGGAGCTGTTTTTT - TRBV21-1 - TRBJ2-2
CASSEVMGARGYTF TGTGCCAGCAGTGAAGTCATGGGGGCGCGTGGCTACACCTTC - TRBV6-1 many TRBJ1-2
CASKHGELFF TGTGCCAGCAAACACGGGGAGCTGTTTTTT - TRBV28 - TRBJ2-2
CASSSGLIQAFF TGTGCCAGCAGTTCCGGACTGATCCAAGCTTTCTTT - TRBV28 - TRBJ1-1
CATGLDVGNTQYF TGTGCCACGGGACTAGACGTAGGAAATACGCAGTATTTT TRBD2 TRBV24-1 few TRBJ2-3
CASSPTGDYTEKLFF TGTGCCAGCTCACCAACCGGGGATTACACTGAAAAACTGTTTTTT - TRBV18 - TRBJ1-4
CASSTGGGGPYNEQFF TGTGCCAGCAGCACGGGGGGAGGCGGGCCCTACAATGAGCAGTTCTTC TRBD2 TRBV11-1 - TRBJ2-1
CASSPTSGSLPNTGELFF TGTGCCAGCAGCCCGACTAGCGGCTCCCTTCCGAACACCGGGGAGCTGTTTTTT TRBD2 TRBV27 - TRBJ2-2
CASSLGQVVFGGELFF TGTGCCAGCAGCTTGGGGCAGGTGGTTTTCGGCGGGGAGCTGTTTTTT - TRBV7-6 - TRBJ2-2
CASRETLNYGYTF TGTGCCAGCAGGGAGACGTTAAACTATGGCTACACCTTC - TRBV6-5 - TRBJ1-2
CASSPSLQRERYTQYF TGTGCCAGCAGCCCGTCTCTTCAGCGGGAGAGATATACGCAGTATTTT TRBD2 TRBV7-9 - TRBJ2-3
CASARLAGDGSEQFF TGCGCCAGCGCTCGACTAGCGGGAGATGGTAGTGAGCAGTTCTTC TRBD2 TRBV4-1 - TRBJ2-1
CSVERTGGTEAFF TGCAGCGTTGAAAGGACAGGGGGCACTGAAGCTTTCTTT TRBD1 TRBV29-1 - TRBJ1-1
CSVEKGQPLGNTIYF TGCAGCGTTGAAAAGGGACAGCCGCTTGGAAACACCATATATTTT TRBD1 TRBV29-1 - TRBJ1-3
CASSNDLAASEQFF TGTGCCAGCAGCAACGACCTAGCGGCCAGTGAGCAGTTCTTC TRBD2 TRBV13 - TRBJ2-1
CATSRAGELSYTF TGTGCCACCAGCAGAGCGGGGGAATTGAGCTACACCTTC - TRBV15 - TRBJ1-2
CASSSGFWGPGVDF TGTGCCAGCAGTTCGGGATTCTGGGGGCCCGGGGTGGACTTC - TRBV6-5 few TRBJ2-7